This T cell receptor (beta chain) was identified in a study of T cell clonotyping in hematopoietic cell transplantation. Stated time point: recipient sample about 28 days before transplant, after cytoreduction. Sequenced by immunoSEQ multiplex PCR; TCRdb stores in-frame clones only, minus some. There are some 29,000 clones in the sample; over 65% occur only once, and 6% to 8% lies in the top ten. The TCR sequence derives from a woman in her 30s with chronic myeloid leukemia. Some clones in this sample may be carry-over from other donors' samples. Source: peripheral blood mononuclear cells, taken before stem cell transplant.

CDR3 sequence: CASSLGQSNYGYTF. CDR3 DNA: TGTGCCAGCAGCTTAGGGCAGTCTAACTATGGCTACACCTTC. V is TRBV7-9 and J is TRBJ1-2, with unresolved D. Trimming removed 1 base at V and 0 bases at J, with 6 bases between. The CDR3 consists of 14 residues. Per germline, CDR1 SEHNR and CDR2 FQNEAQ (reference sequence).